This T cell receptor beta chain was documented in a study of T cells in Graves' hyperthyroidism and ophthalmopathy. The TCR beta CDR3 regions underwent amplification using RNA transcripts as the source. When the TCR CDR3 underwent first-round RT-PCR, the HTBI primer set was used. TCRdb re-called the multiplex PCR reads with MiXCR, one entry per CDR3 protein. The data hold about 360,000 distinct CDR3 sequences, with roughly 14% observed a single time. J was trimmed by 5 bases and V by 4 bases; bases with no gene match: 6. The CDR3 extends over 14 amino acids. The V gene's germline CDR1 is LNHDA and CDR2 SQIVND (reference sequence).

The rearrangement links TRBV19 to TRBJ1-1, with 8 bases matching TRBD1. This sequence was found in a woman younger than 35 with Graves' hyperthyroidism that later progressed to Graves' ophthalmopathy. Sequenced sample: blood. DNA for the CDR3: TGTGCCAGTAGTACGACAGGGGATGGAACTGAAGCTTTCTTT. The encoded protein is CASSTTGDGTEAFF.